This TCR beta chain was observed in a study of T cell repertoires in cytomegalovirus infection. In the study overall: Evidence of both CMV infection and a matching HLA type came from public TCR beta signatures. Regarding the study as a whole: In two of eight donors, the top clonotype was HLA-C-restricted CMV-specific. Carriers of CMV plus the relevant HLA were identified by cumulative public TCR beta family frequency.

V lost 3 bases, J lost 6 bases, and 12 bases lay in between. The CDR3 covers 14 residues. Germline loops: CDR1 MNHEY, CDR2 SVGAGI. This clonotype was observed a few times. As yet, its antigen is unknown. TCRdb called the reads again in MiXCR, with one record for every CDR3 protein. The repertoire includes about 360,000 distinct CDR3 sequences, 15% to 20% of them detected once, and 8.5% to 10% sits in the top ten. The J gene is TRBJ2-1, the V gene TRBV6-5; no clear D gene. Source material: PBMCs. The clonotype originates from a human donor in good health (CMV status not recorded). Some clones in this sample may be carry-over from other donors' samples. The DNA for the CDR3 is TGTGCCAGCAGTTATCTCAACCCTAGCAATGAGCAGTTCTTC. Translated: CASSYLNPSNEQFF.